The subject of this entry is one TCR beta chain. Lymphocytes from graft epithelium and lamina propria were isolated. The data are from a study of graft-versus-host responses after intestinal transplantation. On the study more broadly: The study gave all recipients anti-thymocyte globulin induction, then tacrolimus and steroids for roughly 3 years.

This table comes from immunoSEQ multiplex PCR, and its TCRdb copy is limited to in-frame clones, with some not included. The table includes about 13,000 clones, 74% detected once. Germline V CDR1 and CDR2: SGHRS, YFSETQ. V dropped 7 bases and J dropped 2; count of bases not matched to a gene: 10. This CDR3 has 16 amino acids. This material consisted of ileum tissue, taken 16 days after intestinal transplant. The clonotype originates from a human patient who received an intestinal transplant, so some T cells may come from the graft donor. V gene TRBV5-1 combines with J gene TRBJ2-1; TRBD2 agrees at 9 bases. CDR3 protein: CASRSKAGGPYNEQFF. For the CDR3, the DNA is TGCGCCAGCCGTTCGAAGGCGGGAGGGCCCTACAATGAGCAGTTCTTC.